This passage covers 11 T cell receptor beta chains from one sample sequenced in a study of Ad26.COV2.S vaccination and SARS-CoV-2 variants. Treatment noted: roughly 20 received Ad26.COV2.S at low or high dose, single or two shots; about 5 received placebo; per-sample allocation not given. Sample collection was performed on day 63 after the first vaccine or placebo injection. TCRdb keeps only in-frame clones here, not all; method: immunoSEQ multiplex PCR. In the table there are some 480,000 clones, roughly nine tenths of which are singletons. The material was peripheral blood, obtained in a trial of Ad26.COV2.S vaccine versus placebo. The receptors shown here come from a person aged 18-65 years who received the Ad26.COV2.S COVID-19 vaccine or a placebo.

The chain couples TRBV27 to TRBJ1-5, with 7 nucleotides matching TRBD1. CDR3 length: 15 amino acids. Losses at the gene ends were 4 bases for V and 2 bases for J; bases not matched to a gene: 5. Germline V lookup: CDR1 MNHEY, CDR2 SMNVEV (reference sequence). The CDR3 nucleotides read TGTGCCAGCAGTTCAGGGGGTCTTGGCAATCAGCCCCAGCATTTT. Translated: CASSSGGLGNQPQHF.

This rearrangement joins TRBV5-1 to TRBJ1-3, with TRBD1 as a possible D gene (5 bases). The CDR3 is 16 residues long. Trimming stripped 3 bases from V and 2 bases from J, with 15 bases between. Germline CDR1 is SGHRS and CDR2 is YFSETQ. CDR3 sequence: CASSSTTVSTGNTIYF. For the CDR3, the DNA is TGCGCCAGCAGCTCGACGACAGTCTCTACTGGAAACACCATATATTTT.

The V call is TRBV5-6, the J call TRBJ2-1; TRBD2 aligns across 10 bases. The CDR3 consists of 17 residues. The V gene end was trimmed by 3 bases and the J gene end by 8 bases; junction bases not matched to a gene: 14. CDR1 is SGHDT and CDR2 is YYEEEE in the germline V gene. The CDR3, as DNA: TGTGCCAGCAGCTCAATCGGACAAGCGGGAGGGAGGGATGAGCAGTTCTTC. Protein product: CASSSIGQAGGRDEQFF.

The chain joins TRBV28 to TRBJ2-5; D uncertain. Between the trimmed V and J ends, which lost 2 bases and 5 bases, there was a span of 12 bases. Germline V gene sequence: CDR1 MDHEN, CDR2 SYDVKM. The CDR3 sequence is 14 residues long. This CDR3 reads CASSLNRVVETQYF. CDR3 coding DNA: TGTGCCAGCAGTTTAAATAGGGTGGTCGAGACCCAGTACTTC.

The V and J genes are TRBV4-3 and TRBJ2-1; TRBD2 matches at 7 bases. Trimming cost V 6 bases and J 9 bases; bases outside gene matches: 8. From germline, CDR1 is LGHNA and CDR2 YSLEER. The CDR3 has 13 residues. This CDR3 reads CASSTLLALEQFF. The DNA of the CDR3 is TGCGCCAGCAGTACTTTACTAGCGCTTGAGCAGTTCTTC.

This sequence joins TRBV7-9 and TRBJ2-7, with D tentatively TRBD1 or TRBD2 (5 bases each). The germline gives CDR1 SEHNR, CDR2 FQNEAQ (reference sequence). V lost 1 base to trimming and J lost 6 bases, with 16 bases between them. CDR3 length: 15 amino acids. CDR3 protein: CASSLGGELSREQYF. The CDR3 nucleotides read TGTGCCAGCAGCTTAGGAGGGGAACTTTCCCGCGAGCAGTACTTC.

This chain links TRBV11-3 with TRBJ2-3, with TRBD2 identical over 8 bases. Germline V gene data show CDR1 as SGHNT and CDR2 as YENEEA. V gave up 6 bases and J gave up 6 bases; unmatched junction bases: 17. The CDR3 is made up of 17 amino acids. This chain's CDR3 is CASSSTWGSGGSDTQYF. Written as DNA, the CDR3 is TGTGCCAGCAGTTCCACGTGGGGGTCGGGAGGGTCGGATACGCAGTATTTT.

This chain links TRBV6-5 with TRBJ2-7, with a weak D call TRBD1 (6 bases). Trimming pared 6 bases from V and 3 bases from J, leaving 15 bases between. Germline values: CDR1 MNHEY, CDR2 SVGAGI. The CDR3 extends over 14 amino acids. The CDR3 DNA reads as TGTGCCAGCAGCTTCACAGGGTCACACTACGAGCAGTACTTC. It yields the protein CASSFTGSHYEQYF.

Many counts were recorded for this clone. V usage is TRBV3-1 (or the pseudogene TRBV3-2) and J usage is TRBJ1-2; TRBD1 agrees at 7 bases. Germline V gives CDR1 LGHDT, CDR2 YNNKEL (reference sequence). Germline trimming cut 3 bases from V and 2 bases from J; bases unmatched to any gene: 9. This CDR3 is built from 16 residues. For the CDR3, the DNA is TGTGCCAGCAGCCAGGAGGGGGCCCTAAGCAACTATGGCTACACCTTC. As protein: CASSQEGALSNYGYTF.

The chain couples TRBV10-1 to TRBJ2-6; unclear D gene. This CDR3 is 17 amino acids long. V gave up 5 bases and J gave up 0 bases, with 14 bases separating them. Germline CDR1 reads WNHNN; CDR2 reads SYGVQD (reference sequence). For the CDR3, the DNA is TGCGCCAGCAGTATCAGGCCGGCCTTCTCTGGGGCCAACGTCCTGACTTTC. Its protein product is CASSIRPAFSGANVLTF.

The DNA of the CDR3 is TGTGCCAGCAGCCTAAGCGGGATGAGCTCCTACGAGCAGTACTTC. It specifies CASSLSGMSSYEQYF. The V gene is TRBV5-4, the J gene TRBJ2-7, with 7 bases aligning to TRBD2. Germline CDR1 is SGHNT and CDR2 is YYREEE (reference sequence). The length of the CDR3 is 15 residues. V was pared by 4 bases and J by 0 bases, with 7 bases of the junction left unmatched.